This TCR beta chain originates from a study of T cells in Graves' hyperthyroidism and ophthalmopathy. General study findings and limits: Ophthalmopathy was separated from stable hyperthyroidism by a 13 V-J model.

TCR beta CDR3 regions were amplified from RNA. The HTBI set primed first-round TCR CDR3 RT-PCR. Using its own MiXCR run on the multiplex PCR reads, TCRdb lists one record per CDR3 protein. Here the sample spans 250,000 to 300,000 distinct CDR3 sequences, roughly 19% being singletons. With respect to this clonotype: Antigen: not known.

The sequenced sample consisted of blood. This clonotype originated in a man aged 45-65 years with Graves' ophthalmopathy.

Here the CDR3 reads CASSWGGEIIYEQYF. The CDR3 DNA reads as TGTGCCAGCAGTTGGGGGGGAGAGATTATCTACGAGCAGTACTTC. The chain uses TRBV28 and TRBJ2-7, with TRBD2 matching over 7 bases. The ends lost 4 bases at V and 3 bases at J; junction bases unmatched: 9. The CDR3 has 15 residues. Germline V gene data show CDR1 as MDHEN and CDR2 as SYDVKM.